This TCR beta chain is from a study of PD-1 blockade in classical Hodgkin lymphoma. Study-wide findings and caveats: Some patients began nivolumab under 1 year after ASCT. These patients were excluded from later analyses. Patients newly diagnosed and complete responders had comparable baseline diversity. While CD8+ TCR diversity did not rise significantly by C4D1, CD4+ TCR diversity did.

With respect to this clone: The antigen is unknown.

Every patient experienced relapse after autologous stem cell transplantation, and brentuximab vedotin exposure varied. Complete response, partial response or progressive disease were the best responses. CDR3 length: 15 residues. V dropped 4 bases and J dropped 2; count of bases not matched to a gene: 4. Germline CDR1 LGHNA, CDR2 YNFKEQ. Method: immunoSEQ multiplex PCR; TCRdb's copy keeps in-frame clones and lacks some. The sample lists over 60,000 clones, 70% to 75% occurring once. This specimen consisted of peripheral blood mononuclear cells (PBMCs), obtained before the second cycle of nivolumab. This receptor was obtained from a human donor with classical Hodgkin lymphoma. The chain recombines TRBV4-2 with TRBJ2-3, with TRBD2 identical over 9 bases. The DNA of the CDR3 is TGTGCCAGCAGCCTTTCTAGCGGGGCCACAGATACGCAGTATTTT. Translation gives CASSLSSGATDTQYF.